One TCR beta chain is described in this entry. Its antigen is unknown. Qualities for individual bases were not recorded, and no much larger clone is one base off. What this sample's time point label stands for: blood sample drawn before combined kidney and bone marrow transplant. Thawed PBMCs were FACS-sorted into unstimulated Tregs (CD4+CD25+CD127-), CD4+ non-Tregs (CD4+CD25-), CD4 cells and CD8 cells. Patients were 4 combined kidney and bone marrow transplant recipients from the ITN036ST trial, and only these trial subjects had samples available. Healthy control blood was separated into PBMCs by Ficoll density gradient and cryopreserved, and patient PBMCs were collected both before and after transplant. The data were obtained in a study of Tregs in tolerant kidney transplant recipients (dated by TCRdb to between 2018 and 2020). Background for the entire study: The transplants used related donors along with nonmyeloablative bone marrow transplantation, and in the human trials mixed chimerism was transient. Before combined kidney and bone marrow transplantation, this study identified donor-specific regulatory T cells using TCRbeta sequencing and then followed those same cells after transplant. Results the study describes overall, beyond this receptor: The study was constrained by small patient numbers, and validation of the findings is required in larger populations and under other immunosuppression protocols. In tolerant patients, donor-specific Tregs expanded more than Tregs overall, which suggests antigen-driven rather than nonspecific expansion. Biological reproducibility was not directly addressed, though technical replication error appeared minimal. Expanding Tregs with activated donor B cells appeared to identify the most biologically relevant and donor-specific TCRbeta repertoire. PCR primers changed over time for some patients, so nucleotide-level comparison across those patients' samples was not possible.

Germline trimming: 1 base from V, 3 bases from J; junction bases outside gene matches: 6. The CDR3 has 15 amino acids, counting the end cysteine and phenylalanine. Only the CDR3 region is kept as DNA, spanning 45 bases read in frame from base 1. As encoded in the germline V gene (reference sequence), CDR1 is GTSNPN while CDR2 is SVGIG. For TCRbeta CDR3 sequencing, genomic DNA from the sorted cells was extracted using the QIAGEN DNeasy Blood and Tissue Kit. High-throughput TCRbeta CDR3 sequencing, which included PCR amplification with bias correction and internal controls, was done commercially through immunoSEQ. Per the authors' processing: Unique productive TCRbeta sequences were defined by CDR3 nucleotide sequence when primers matched and otherwise by CDR3 amino acid sequence together with Vbeta and Jbeta genes. To correct sorting error, sequences shared between sorted populations at a frequency ratio of 2:1 or less were removed; the rest were assigned to the higher population. Donor-reactive sequences were defined as at least 5-fold expanded in CFSE-low cells versus unstimulated cells, with frequency of at least 0.01% in CFSE-low cells. Jensen-Shannon divergence calculated on the top 100 TCRbeta sequences ranked by frequency was used to measure repertoire divergence. For samples with multiple sequencing runs, sorting error was corrected in each run separately before the runs were combined. TCRdb holds this immuneACCESS table with in-frame rearrangements only. Some clones are missing; in checked studies, unresolved V genes explain under half, and the rest has no known cause. V and J calls and clone size are copied from that table; D and trimming were computed from the DNA. The sample contains tens of thousands of clones, 93% of them found a single time. The ten most abundant clones make up 0.46% of the sample.

In this chain, TRBV30 is recombined with TRBJ1-5; 7 nucleotides in the junction match TRBD1. This specimen was CD4+ T cells from blood, taken before the transplant. The receptor's source is a human donor who received a combined kidney and bone marrow transplant. Here the CDR3 is given as CAWSEGANPNQPQHF. Read as DNA, the sequence is TGTGCCTGGAGTGAGGGGGCTAATCCCAATCAGCCCCAGCATTTT.